The sequence of this TCR beta chain was determined in a study of cytomegalovirus exposure and HLA in healthy donors. The PCR contained 60 Vbeta and 13 Jbeta primers. The method was immunoSEQ multiplex PCR; TCRdb's version includes in-frame clones alone and lacks a portion of them. The sample has more than 90,000 clones. Whole-study findings and limits: Presence/absence analyses rested on an assumption that sequencing depth was roughly uniform across donors. HLA alleles were associated with 15,000 to 20,000 TCR beta sequences in a later analysis at 0.05 false discovery rate. Many donors shared some public TCRs, even though most TCR sequences were rare.

Germline V CDR1 and CDR2: LNHDA, SQIVND (reference sequence). This CDR3 is 15 amino acids long. V lost 4 bases, J lost 3 bases, and 9 bases stayed unmatched. Notes on this clone: The antigen remains undetermined.

Donors sampled were nominally healthy, though unrecorded immune exposures were likely. V and J are TRBV19 and TRBJ2-7; 7 bases align to TRBD2. The sample taken for sequencing was PBMCs. The TCR comes from a man aged 25 to 40 in good health and CMV-seronegative. As DNA, the CDR3 is TGTGCCAGTAGTACTCGGACTAGATCGGGCTACGAGCAGTACTTC. This encodes CASSTRTRSGYEQYF.